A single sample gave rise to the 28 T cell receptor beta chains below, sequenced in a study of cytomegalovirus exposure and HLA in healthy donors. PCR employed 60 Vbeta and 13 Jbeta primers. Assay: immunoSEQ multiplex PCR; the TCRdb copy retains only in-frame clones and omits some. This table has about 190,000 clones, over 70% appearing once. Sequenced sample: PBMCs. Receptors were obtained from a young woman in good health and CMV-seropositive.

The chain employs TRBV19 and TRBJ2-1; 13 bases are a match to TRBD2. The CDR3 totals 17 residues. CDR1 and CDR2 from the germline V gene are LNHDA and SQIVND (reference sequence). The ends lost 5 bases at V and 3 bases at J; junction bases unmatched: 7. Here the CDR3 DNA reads TGTGCCAGTAGTTACCGACTAGCGGGAGGCCTCTACAATGAGCAGTTCTTC. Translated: CASSYRLAGGLYNEQFF.

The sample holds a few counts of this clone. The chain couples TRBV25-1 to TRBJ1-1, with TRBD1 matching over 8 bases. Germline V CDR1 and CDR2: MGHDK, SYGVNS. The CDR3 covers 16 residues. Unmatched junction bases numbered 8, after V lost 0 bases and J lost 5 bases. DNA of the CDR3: TGTGCCAGCAGTGAATATGGTCAGGGGGCGCCGACTGAAGCTTTCTTT. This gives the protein CASSEYGQGAPTEAFF.

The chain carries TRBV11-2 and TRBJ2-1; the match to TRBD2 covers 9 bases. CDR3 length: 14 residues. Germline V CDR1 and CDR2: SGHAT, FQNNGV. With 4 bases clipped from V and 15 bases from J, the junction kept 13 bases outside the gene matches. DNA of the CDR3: TGTGCCAGCAGCTCTAGCGGGAATAATAGGTCTCGGTTCTTC. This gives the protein CASSSSGNNRSRFF.

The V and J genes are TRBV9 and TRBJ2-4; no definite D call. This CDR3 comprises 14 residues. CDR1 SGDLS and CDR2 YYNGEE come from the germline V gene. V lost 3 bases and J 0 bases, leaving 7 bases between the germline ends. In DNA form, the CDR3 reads TGTGCCAGCAGCGAAGGAGTAGCCAAAAACATTCAGTACTTC. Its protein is CASSEGVAKNIQYF. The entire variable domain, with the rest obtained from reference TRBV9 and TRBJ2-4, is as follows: DSGVTQTPKHLITATGQRVTLRCSPRSGDLSVYWYQQSLDQGLQFLIQYYNGEERAKGNILERFSAQQFPDLHSELNLSSLELGDSALYFCASSEGVAKNIQYFGAGTRLSVL.

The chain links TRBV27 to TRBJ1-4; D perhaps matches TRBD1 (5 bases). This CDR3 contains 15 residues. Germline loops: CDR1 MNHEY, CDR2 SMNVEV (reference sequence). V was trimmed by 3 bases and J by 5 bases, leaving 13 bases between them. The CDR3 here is CASSFRGGGNEKLFF. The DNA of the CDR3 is TGTGCCAGCAGTTTCCGGGGCGGGGGAAATGAAAAACTGTTTTTT.

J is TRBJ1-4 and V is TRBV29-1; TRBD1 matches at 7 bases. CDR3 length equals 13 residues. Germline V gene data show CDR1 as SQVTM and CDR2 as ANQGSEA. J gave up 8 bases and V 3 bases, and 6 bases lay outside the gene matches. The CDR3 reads CSVEKQGSEKLFF. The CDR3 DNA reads TGCAGCGTTGAGAAACAGGGGAGCGAAAAACTGTTTTTT.

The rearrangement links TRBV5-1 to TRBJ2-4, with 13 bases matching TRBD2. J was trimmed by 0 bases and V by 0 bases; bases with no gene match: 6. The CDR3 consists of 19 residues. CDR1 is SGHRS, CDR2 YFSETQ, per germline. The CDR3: CASSLDGTSGKLAKNIQYF. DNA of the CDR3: TGCGCCAGCAGCTTGGATGGGACTAGCGGGAAACTAGCCAAAAACATTCAGTACTTC. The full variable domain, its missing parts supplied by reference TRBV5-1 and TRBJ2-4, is KAGVTQTPRYLIKTRGQQVTLSCSPISGHRSVSWYQQTPGQGLQFLFEYFSETQRNKGNFPGRFSGRQFSNSRSEMNVSTLELGDSALYLCASSLDGTSGKLAKNIQYFGAGTRLSVL.

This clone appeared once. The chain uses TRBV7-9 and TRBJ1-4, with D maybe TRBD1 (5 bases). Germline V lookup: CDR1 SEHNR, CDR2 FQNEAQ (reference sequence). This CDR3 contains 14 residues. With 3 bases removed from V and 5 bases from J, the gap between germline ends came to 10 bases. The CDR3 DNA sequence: TGTGCCAGCAGCTTGACAGTAATCAATGAAAAACTGTTTTTT. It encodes CASSLTVINEKLFF.

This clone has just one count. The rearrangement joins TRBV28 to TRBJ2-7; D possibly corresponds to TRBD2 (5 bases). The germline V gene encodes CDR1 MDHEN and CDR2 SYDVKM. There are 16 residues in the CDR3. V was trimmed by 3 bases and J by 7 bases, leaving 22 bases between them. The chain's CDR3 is CASSFSLASSTGEQYF. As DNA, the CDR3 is TGTGCCAGCAGTTTTTCGTTAGCCTCGTCGACGGGGGAGCAGTACTTC. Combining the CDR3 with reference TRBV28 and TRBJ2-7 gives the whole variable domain DVKVTQSSRYLVKRTGEKVFLECVQDMDHENMFWYRQDPGLGLRLIYFSYDVKMKEKGDIPEGYSVSREKKERFSLILESASTNQTSMYLCASSFSLASSTGEQYFGPGTRLTVT.

The chain's CDR3 is CASSPRLAGGRNEQYF. Here the CDR3 DNA reads TGTGCCAGCAGCCCTCGACTAGCGGGAGGGCGGAACGAGCAGTACTTC. The chain uses TRBV7-9 and TRBJ2-7, with TRBD2 matching over 14 bases. The germline V gene encodes CDR1 SEHNR and CDR2 FQNEAQ (reference sequence). After removal of 5 bases from V and 5 bases from J, the junction contained 8 bases not matched to a gene. The CDR3 totals 16 residues. Drawing the rest from reference TRBV7-9 and TRBJ2-7, the complete variable domain is DTGVSQNPRHKITKRGQNVTFRCDPISEHNRLYWYRQTLGQGPEFLTYFQNEAQLEKSRLLSDRFSAERPKGSFSTLEIQRTEQGDSAMYLCASSPRLAGGRNEQYFGPGTRLTVT.

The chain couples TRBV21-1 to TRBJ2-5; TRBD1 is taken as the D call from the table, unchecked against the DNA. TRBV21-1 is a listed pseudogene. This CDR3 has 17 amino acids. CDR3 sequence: CASSEKPRGQVQETQYF. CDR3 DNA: TGTGCCAGCAGCGAAAAACCCCGGGGACAGGTACAAGAGACCCAGTACTTC.

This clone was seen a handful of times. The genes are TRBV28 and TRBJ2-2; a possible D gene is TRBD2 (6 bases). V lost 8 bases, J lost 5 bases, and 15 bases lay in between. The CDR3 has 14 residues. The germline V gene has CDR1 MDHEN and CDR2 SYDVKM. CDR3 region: CASGGLLRTGELFF. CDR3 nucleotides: TGTGCCAGCGGGGGACTCCTGAGAACCGGGGAGCTGTTTTTT.

This CDR3 is CASRLQLARDSSYEQYF. DNA for the CDR3: TGTGCCAGCCGTCTTCAACTAGCGCGAGATAGCTCCTACGAGCAGTACTTC. The chain recombines TRBV5-6 with TRBJ2-7, with 7 bases that match TRBD2. Looked up from germline, CDR1 is SGHDT and CDR2 is YYEEEE. V gave up 7 bases and J gave up 0 bases; unmatched junction bases: 16. This CDR3 has 17 residues.

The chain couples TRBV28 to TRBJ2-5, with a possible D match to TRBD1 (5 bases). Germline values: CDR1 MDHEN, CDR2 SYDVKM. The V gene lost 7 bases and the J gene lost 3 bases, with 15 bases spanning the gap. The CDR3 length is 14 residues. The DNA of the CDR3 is TGTGCCAGCACCTTGACCAGGGTGGAAGAGACCCAGTACTTC. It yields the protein CASTLTRVEETQYF.

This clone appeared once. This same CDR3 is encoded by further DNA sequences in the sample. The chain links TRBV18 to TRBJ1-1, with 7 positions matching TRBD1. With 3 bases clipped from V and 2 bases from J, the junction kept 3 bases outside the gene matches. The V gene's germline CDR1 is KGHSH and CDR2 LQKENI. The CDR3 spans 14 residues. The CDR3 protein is CASSPGQLNTEAFF. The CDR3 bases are TGTGCCAGCTCACCGGGACAGCTCAACACTGAAGCTTTCTTT.

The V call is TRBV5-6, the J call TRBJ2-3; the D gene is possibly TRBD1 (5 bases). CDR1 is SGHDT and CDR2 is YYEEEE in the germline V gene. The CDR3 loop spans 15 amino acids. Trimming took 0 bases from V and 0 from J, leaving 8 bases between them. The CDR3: CASSLGQGSTDTQYF. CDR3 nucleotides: TGTGCCAGCAGCTTGGGGCAGGGTAGCACAGATACGCAGTATTTT.

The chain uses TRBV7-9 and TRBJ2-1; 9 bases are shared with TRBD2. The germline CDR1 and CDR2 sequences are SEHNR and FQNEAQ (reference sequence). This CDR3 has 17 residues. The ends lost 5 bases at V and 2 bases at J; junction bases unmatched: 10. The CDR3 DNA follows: TGTGCCAGCAGCAGACCCACGGGACTAGCAGCCTACAATGAGCAGTTCTTC. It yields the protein CASSRPTGLAAYNEQFF.

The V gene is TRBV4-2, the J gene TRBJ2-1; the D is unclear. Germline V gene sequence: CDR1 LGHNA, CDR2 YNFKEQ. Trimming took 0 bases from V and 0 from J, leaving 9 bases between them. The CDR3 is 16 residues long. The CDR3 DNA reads TGTGCCAGCAGCCAAGATACTGCCCACTCCTACAATGAGCAGTTCTTC. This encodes CASSQDTAHSYNEQFF.

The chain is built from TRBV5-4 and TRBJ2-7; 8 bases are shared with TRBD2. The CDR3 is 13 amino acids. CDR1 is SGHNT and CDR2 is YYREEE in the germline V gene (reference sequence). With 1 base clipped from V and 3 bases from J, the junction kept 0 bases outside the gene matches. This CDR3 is CASSLTSGYEQYF. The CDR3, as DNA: TGTGCCAGCAGCTTGACTAGCGGCTACGAGCAGTACTTC.

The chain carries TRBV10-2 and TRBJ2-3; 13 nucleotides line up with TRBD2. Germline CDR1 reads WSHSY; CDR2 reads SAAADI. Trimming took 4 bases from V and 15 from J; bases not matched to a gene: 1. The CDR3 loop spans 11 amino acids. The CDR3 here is CASSGTSGSYF. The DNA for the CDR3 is TGCGCCAGCAGTGGGACTAGCGGGAGTTATTTT.

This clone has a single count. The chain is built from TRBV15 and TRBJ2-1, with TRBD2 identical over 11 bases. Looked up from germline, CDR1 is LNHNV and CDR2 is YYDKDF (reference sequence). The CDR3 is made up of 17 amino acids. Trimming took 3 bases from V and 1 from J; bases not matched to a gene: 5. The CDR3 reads CATSRGTSGTSYNEQFF. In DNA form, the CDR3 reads TGTGCCACCAGCAGGGGGACTAGCGGCACGTCCTACAATGAGCAGTTCTTC.

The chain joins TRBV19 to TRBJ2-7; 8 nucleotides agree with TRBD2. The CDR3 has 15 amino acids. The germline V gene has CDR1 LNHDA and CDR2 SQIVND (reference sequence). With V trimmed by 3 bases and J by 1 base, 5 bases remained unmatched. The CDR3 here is CASSIIAGRSYEQYF. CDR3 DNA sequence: TGTGCCAGTAGTATTATAGCGGGAAGGTCCTACGAGCAGTACTTC.

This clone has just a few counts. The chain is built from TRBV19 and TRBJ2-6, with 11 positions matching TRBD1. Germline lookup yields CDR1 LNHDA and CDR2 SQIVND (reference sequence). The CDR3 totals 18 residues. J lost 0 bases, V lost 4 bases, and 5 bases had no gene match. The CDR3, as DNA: TGTGCCAGTAGTAGTATAGGGACAGGGGGCTCTGGGGCCAACGTCCTGACTTTC. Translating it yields CASSSIGTGGSGANVLTF.

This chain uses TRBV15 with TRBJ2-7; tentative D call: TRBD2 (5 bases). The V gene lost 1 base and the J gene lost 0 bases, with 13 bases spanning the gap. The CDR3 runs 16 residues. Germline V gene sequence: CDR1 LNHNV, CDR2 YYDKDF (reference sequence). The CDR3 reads CATSRGNGIGSYEQYF. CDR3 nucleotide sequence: TGTGCCACCAGCAGAGGTAACGGGATTGGCTCCTACGAGCAGTACTTC.

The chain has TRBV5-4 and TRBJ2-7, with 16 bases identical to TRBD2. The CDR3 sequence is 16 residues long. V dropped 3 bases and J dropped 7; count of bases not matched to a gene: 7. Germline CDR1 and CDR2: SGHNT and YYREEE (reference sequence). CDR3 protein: CASSWGGLAGGGEQYF. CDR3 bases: TGTGCCAGCAGCTGGGGGGGACTAGCGGGAGGGGGGGAGCAGTACTTC.

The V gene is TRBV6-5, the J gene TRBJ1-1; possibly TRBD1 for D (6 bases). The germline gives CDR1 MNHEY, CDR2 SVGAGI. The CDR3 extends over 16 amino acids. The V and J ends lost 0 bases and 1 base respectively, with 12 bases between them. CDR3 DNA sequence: TGTGCCAGCAGTTACTCAGTGGGGGGGCGGAACACTGAAGCTTTCTTT. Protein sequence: CASSYSVGGRNTEAFF.

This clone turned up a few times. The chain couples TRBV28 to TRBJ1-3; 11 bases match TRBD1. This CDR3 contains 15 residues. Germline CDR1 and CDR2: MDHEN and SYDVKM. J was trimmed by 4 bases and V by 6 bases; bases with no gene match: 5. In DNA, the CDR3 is TGTGCCAGCAGCTGGGACAGGGGGTACGGAAACACCATATATTTT. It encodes CASSWDRGYGNTIYF.

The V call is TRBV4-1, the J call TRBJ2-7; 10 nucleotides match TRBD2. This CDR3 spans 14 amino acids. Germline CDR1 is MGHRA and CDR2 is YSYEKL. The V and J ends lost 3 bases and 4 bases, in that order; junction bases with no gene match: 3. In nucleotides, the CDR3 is TGCGCCAGCAGCCACCCTAGCGGGGGATACGAGCAGTACTTC. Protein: CASSHPSGGYEQYF.